The 29 T cell receptor beta chains in this list originate from one sample, sequenced in a study of graft-versus-host responses after intestinal transplantation. Generated by immunoSEQ multiplex PCR, the TCRdb table keeps only in-frame clones and is missing some. The repertoire includes 7,000 or so clones, roughly 24% of them detected once, and about 4.2% sits in the top ten. The specimen comprised alloreactive CD4+ T cells from a mixed lymphocyte reaction culture, sampled before intestinal transplant. Subset here: CFSE-low proliferating T cells sorted from roughly 6-day pre-transplant mixed lymphocyte reaction (GvH or HvG direction). These receptors were obtained from a human patient who received an intestinal transplant.

Written as DNA, the CDR3 is TGTGCCAGCAGTATTGGGGGAAGAGCCGGGGAGCTGTTTTTT. It yields the protein CASSIGGRAGELFF. The J gene is TRBJ2-2, the V gene TRBV7-2; perhaps D is TRBD1 or TRBD2 (5 bases each). This CDR3 region has 14 residues. Looked up from germline, CDR1 is SGHTA and CDR2 is FQGNSA. Deletions cut 6 bases from V and 6 bases from J, with 14 bases between. The full variable domain, its missing parts supplied by reference TRBV7-2 and TRBJ2-2, is GAGVSQSPSNKVTEKGKDVELRCDPISGHTALYWYRQSLGQGLEFLIYFQGNSAPDKSGLPSDRFSAERTGGSVSTLTIQRTQQEDSAVYLCASSIGGRAGELFFGEGSRLTVL.

In its sample, this clone was seen a few times. The chain uses TRBV6-6 and TRBJ2-7, with 9 bases matching TRBD2. Germline-derived CDR1 and CDR2 are MNHNY and SVGAGI (reference sequence). Trimming took 6 bases from V and 6 from J; bases not matched to a gene: 9. This CDR3 has 14 residues. The CDR3 nucleotides are TGTGCCAGCAGCCTAGGGACTAGCAGGGGCGAGCAGTACTTC. This sequence encodes CASSLGTSRGEQYF.

The chain links TRBV2 to TRBJ2-2, with D unresolved. Between the trimmed V and J ends, which lost 4 bases and 4 bases, there was a span of 7 bases. The CDR3 length is 13 residues. The germline gives CDR1 SNHLY, CDR2 FYNNEI. This CDR3 is CASSAQITGELFF. CDR3 DNA sequence: TGTGCCAGCAGTGCACAGATCACCGGGGAGCTGTTTTTT.

Relative to its sample, this clone is medium-sized (0.01 to 0.1%). The chain has TRBV28 and TRBJ2-7; D is perhaps TRBD1 (5 bases). V was shortened by 1 base and J by 1 base, with 8 bases between the two germline ends. Germline CDR1 MDHEN, CDR2 SYDVKM. There are 14 residues in the CDR3. CDR3 sequence reads: CASSLSDRSYEQYF. The CDR3 nucleotides read TGTGCCAGCAGTTTATCTGACAGATCCTACGAGCAGTACTTC.

The rearrangement links TRBV5-3 to TRBJ2-5; TRBD1 aligns across 7 bases. TRBV5-3 is flagged as an ORF with uncertain function. The CDR3 totals 13 residues. With 6 bases clipped from V and 3 bases from J, the junction kept 5 bases outside the gene matches. The CDR3 loop reads CARNPGTEETQYF. The CDR3 nucleotides read TGTGCCAGAAACCCAGGGACAGAAGAGACCCAGTACTTC.

The V and J genes are TRBV7-2 and TRBJ2-7; 9 bases fit TRBD2. Looked up from germline, CDR1 is SGHTA and CDR2 is FQGNSA. The CDR3 length is 14 residues. Trimming took 4 bases from V and 2 from J; bases not matched to a gene: 3. In DNA, the CDR3 is TGTGCCAGCAGCTCGACTAGCGGCCCCTACGAGCAGTACTTC. This codes for CASSSTSGPYEQYF.

The V call is TRBV30, the J call TRBJ1-3; D possibly corresponds to TRBD1 (6 bases). V shed 3 bases and J shed 4 bases, with 19 bases lying between them. This CDR3 comprises 16 residues. The V gene's germline CDR1 is GTSNPN and CDR2 SVGIG (reference sequence). CDR3 sequence: CAWSPAGGRSGNTIYF. Here the CDR3 DNA reads TGTGCCTGGAGCCCCGCGGGGGGCAGATCAGGAAACACCATATATTTT.

A few counts support this clone. The chain employs TRBV18 and TRBJ2-1; 7 bases agree with TRBD2. Germline CDR1 reads KGHSH; CDR2 reads LQKENI. The CDR3 covers 16 residues. V gave up 0 bases and J gave up 7 bases; unmatched junction bases: 9. CDR3 sequence: CASSPPPVTSRNEQFF. The DNA for the CDR3 is TGTGCCAGCTCACCACCGCCGGTGACTAGCAGGAATGAGCAGTTCTTC.

The chain recombines TRBV6-5 with TRBJ2-2; D gene uncertain. Trimming left V 7 bases short and J 2 bases short, with 11 bases between. The CDR3 consists of 14 residues. Germline V lookup: CDR1 MNHEY, CDR2 SVGAGI. The CDR3: CASNWSRNTGELFF. DNA for the CDR3: TGTGCCAGCAATTGGTCTAGAAACACCGGGGAGCTGTTTTTT.

V is TRBV6-9 and J is TRBJ2-7; 9 bases are shared with TRBD1. This CDR3 has 15 amino acids. Germline assignment: CDR1 MNHGY and CDR2 SVAAGI. J gave up 2 bases and V 3 bases, and 5 bases lay outside the gene matches. DNA for the CDR3: TGTGCCAGCAGTTACAGTTGGACAGGGGCCTACGAGCAGTACTTC. Encoded protein: CASSYSWTGAYEQYF.

Relative to its sample, this clone is medium-sized (0.01 to 0.1%). The V and J genes are TRBV2 and TRBJ1-5; weak D call: TRBD1 (6 bases). CDR1 is SNHLY and CDR2 is FYNNEI in the germline V gene. This CDR3 comprises 18 residues. Trimming left V 2 bases short and J 3 bases short, with 20 bases between. This CDR3 reads CASSETGHRNTVNQPQHF. CDR3 nucleotide sequence: TGTGCCAGCAGTGAAACGGGACACAGGAACACGGTCAATCAGCCCCAGCATTTT.

The chain employs TRBV6-5 and TRBJ1-1, with a weak D call TRBD1 (6 bases). Germline V gene sequence: CDR1 MNHEY, CDR2 SVGAGI. The CDR3 totals 15 residues. Trimming stripped 4 bases from V and 0 bases from J, with 12 bases between. The CDR3 coding sequence is TGTGCCAGCAGTTGGCAACAGGGACTGAACACTGAAGCTTTCTTT. This sequence encodes CASSWQQGLNTEAFF.

This clone occurred a few times. The chain carries TRBV6-1 and TRBJ2-3; D is ambiguous. CDR1 and CDR2 (germline): MNHNS, SASEGT. Trimming stripped 8 bases from V and 0 bases from J, with 9 bases between. This CDR3 spans 13 amino acids. CDR3 residues: CASRPHSTDTQYF. The CDR3 nucleotides are TGTGCCAGCCGCCCACATAGCACAGATACGCAGTATTTT.

This clone appeared a few times. The chain carries TRBV27 and TRBJ1-1; TRBD1 agrees at 8 bases. The CDR3 loop spans 17 amino acids. V shed 3 bases, J shed 2 bases, and the junction held 11 bases outside the gene matches. Per germline, CDR1 MNHEY and CDR2 SMNVEV (reference sequence). In DNA, the CDR3 is TGTGCCAGCAGTTTTAGGGCGACAGGGGTACCAAACACTGAAGCTTTCTTT. This encodes CASSFRATGVPNTEAFF.

This clone was counted a few times. V is TRBV7-6 and J is TRBJ1-2; D is undetermined. The CDR3 loop spans 12 amino acids. Trimming cost V 0 bases and J 1 base, with 0 bases left between them. Germline V gives CDR1 SGHVS, CDR2 FNYEAQ. CDR3 coding DNA: TGTGCCAGCAGCTTAGCTAACTATGGCTACACCTTC. Amino acids: CASSLANYGYTF.

The chain uses TRBV29-1 and TRBJ1-1; possible D gene TRBD1, 5 bases. Germline V gene sequence: CDR1 SQVTM, CDR2 ANQGSEA. The V end lost 4 bases, the J end lost 1 base, and 13 bases lay between the germline ends. CDR3 length: 14 amino acids. CDR3 coding DNA: TGCAGCGTTGGGCCGGGACTACCGAACACTGAAGCTTTCTTT. Protein sequence: CSVGPGLPNTEAFF. Full variable domain (remainder filled in from reference TRBV29-1 and TRBJ1-1): SAVISQKPSRDICQRGTSLTIQCQVDSQVTMMFWYRQQPGQSLTLIATANQGSEATYESGFVIDKFPISRPNLTFSTLTVSNMSPEDSSIYLCSVGPGLPNTEAFFGQGTRLTVV.

This clone was picked up a small number of times. The rearrangement links TRBV6-5 to TRBJ2-2; possibly TRBD2 for D (5 bases). Between the trimmed V and J ends, which lost 6 bases and 1 base, there was a span of 12 bases. The germline CDR1 and CDR2 sequences are MNHEY and SVGAGI. The CDR3 is 15 residues long. The CDR3 region is CASRGAAMNTGELFF. The CDR3 DNA follows: TGTGCCAGCAGGGGAGCGGCTATGAACACCGGGGAGCTGTTTTTT.

The chain links TRBV7-3 to TRBJ1-2, with D tentatively TRBD1 (5 bases). In germline, CDR1 is SGHTA, CDR2 FQGTGA. The CDR3 has 15 residues. V was clipped by 4 bases and J by 8 bases, with 20 bases between them. The CDR3 sequence: CASSSSPGGAEGYTF. The CDR3 DNA reads as TGTGCCAGCAGCTCCTCCCCGGGGGGTGCGGAAGGCTACACCTTC.

This clone is labeled as medium-sized. The chain has TRBV27 and TRBJ2-1, with TRBD1 matching over 11 bases. The V segment lost 5 bases and the J segment 8 bases; nucleotides outside the gene matches: 17. Germline CDR1 is MNHEY and CDR2 is SMNVEV (reference sequence). The CDR3 loop spans 18 amino acids. The CDR3 region has the DNA TGTGCCAGCAGTCTCGCCCCATGGGGGACAGGGGGAGGAGATGAGCAGTTCTTC. Translated: CASSLAPWGTGGGDEQFF.

In this sample, this clone turned up a few times. This chain uses TRBV2 with TRBJ1-1, with D tentatively TRBD1 (5 bases). The CDR3 is 13 residues long. The germline V gene encodes CDR1 SNHLY and CDR2 FYNNEI. V lost 5 bases, J lost 11 bases, and 18 bases lay in between. The CDR3 sequence: CASSLPGQKGAFF. CDR3 bases: TGTGCCAGCAGTCTCCCAGGGCAAAAGGGGGCTTTCTTT.

V is TRBV6-1 and J is TRBJ2-7; possibly TRBD1 or TRBD2 for D (5 bases each). V dropped 8 bases and J dropped 4 bases, with 21 bases sitting between them. There are 15 residues in the CDR3. The germline CDR1 and CDR2 sequences are MNHNS and SASEGT. The CDR3: CASLNGAAQEYEQYF. CDR3 DNA sequence: TGTGCCAGCTTAAACGGGGCCGCACAAGAATACGAGCAGTACTTC.

The chain couples TRBV13 to TRBJ1-2, with TRBD1 matching 9 bases. This CDR3 is 14 amino acids long. Trimming removed 6 bases from V and 0 bases from J; junction bases left unmatched: 2. Germline V gene sequence: CDR1 PRHDT, CDR2 FYEKMQ (reference sequence). The CDR3 nucleotides read TGTGCCAGCAGGGACAGGGGAGCTAACTATGGCTACACCTTC. Translating gives CASRDRGANYGYTF.

This clone was detected only a few times. A much larger clone is a single base away; this may be a read error. V gene TRBV6-5 combines with J gene TRBJ1-2; D is uncertain. V dropped 5 bases and J dropped 2 bases, with 12 bases sitting between them. The CDR3 runs to 14 residues. Germline CDR1 reads MNHEY; CDR2 reads SVGAGI. The CDR3: CASSRIVGNYGYTF. The CDR3 DNA is TGTGCCAGCAGTCGTATTGTTGGGAACTATGGCTACACCTTC.

The chain links TRBV28 to TRBJ2-1; no clear D. This CDR3 comprises 13 residues. Trimming took off 3 bases at V and 10 bases at J, with 13 bases between the two ends. From germline, CDR1 is MDHEN and CDR2 SYDVKM. The CDR3 bases are TGTGCCAGCAGTTTTAACCCCCTCCCGGAGCAGTTCTTC. As protein: CASSFNPLPEQFF.

The table lists this clone with a few counts. The chain uses TRBV5-1 and TRBJ2-1; 8 bases agree with TRBD1. V shed 2 bases, J shed 1 base, and the junction held 2 bases outside the gene matches. CDR3 size: 15 residues. Germline-derived CDR1 and CDR2 are SGHRS and YFSETQ. The CDR3 bases are TGCGCCAGCAGCTTTGGGACAGGTTCCTACAATGAGCAGTTCTTC. This gives the protein CASSFGTGSYNEQFF. Using reference TRBV5-1 and TRBJ2-1 for the parts outside the CDR3, the full variable domain is KAGVTQTPRYLIKTRGQQVTLSCSPISGHRSVSWYQQTPGQGLQFLFEYFSETQRNKGNFPGRFSGRQFSNSRSEMNVSTLELGDSALYLCASSFGTGSYNEQFFGPGTRLTVL.

The sample holds a few counts of this clone. This rearrangement joins TRBV7-9 to TRBJ2-1; the match to TRBD2 covers 7 bases. After removal of 1 base from V and 2 bases from J, the junction contained 8 bases not matched to a gene. The CDR3 totals 17 residues. Germline lookup yields CDR1 SEHNR and CDR2 FQNEAQ (reference sequence). This chain's CDR3 is CASSLVGGLTAYNEQFF. The CDR3 DNA reads as TGTGCCAGCAGCTTAGTTGGGGGACTAACCGCCTACAATGAGCAGTTCTTC.

The count of this clone is one. The chain carries TRBV28 and TRBJ1-5; no clear D gene. The CDR3 spans 11 residues. CDR1 and CDR2 from the germline V gene are MDHEN and SYDVKM. V lost 10 bases and J 2 bases, leaving 6 bases between the germline ends. CDR3 bases: TGTGCCACAGCGGGCAATCAGCCCCAGCATTTT. Protein: CATAGNQPQHF.

The chain carries TRBV18 and TRBJ2-1; 7 nucleotides agree with TRBD2. V gave up 1 base and J gave up 4 bases; unmatched junction bases: 4. The CDR3 is 15 amino acids. CDR1 and CDR2 from the germline V gene are KGHSH and LQKENI. This chain's CDR3 is CASSPLAGRYNEQFF. The CDR3 DNA is TGTGCCAGCTCACCACTAGCGGGCCGATACAATGAGCAGTTCTTC.

This clone was recorded once. The chain couples TRBV10-1 to TRBJ1-1, with a weak D call TRBD1 (6 bases). Trimming removed 0 bases at V and 1 base at J, with 12 bases between. The V gene's germline CDR1 is WNHNN and CDR2 SYGVQD (reference sequence). CDR3 length: 16 amino acids. CDR3 sequence (DNA): TGCGCCAGCAGTGAGTCGCGAGGGGGTAGGAACACTGAAGCTTTCTTT. Protein product: CASSESRGGRNTEAFF.